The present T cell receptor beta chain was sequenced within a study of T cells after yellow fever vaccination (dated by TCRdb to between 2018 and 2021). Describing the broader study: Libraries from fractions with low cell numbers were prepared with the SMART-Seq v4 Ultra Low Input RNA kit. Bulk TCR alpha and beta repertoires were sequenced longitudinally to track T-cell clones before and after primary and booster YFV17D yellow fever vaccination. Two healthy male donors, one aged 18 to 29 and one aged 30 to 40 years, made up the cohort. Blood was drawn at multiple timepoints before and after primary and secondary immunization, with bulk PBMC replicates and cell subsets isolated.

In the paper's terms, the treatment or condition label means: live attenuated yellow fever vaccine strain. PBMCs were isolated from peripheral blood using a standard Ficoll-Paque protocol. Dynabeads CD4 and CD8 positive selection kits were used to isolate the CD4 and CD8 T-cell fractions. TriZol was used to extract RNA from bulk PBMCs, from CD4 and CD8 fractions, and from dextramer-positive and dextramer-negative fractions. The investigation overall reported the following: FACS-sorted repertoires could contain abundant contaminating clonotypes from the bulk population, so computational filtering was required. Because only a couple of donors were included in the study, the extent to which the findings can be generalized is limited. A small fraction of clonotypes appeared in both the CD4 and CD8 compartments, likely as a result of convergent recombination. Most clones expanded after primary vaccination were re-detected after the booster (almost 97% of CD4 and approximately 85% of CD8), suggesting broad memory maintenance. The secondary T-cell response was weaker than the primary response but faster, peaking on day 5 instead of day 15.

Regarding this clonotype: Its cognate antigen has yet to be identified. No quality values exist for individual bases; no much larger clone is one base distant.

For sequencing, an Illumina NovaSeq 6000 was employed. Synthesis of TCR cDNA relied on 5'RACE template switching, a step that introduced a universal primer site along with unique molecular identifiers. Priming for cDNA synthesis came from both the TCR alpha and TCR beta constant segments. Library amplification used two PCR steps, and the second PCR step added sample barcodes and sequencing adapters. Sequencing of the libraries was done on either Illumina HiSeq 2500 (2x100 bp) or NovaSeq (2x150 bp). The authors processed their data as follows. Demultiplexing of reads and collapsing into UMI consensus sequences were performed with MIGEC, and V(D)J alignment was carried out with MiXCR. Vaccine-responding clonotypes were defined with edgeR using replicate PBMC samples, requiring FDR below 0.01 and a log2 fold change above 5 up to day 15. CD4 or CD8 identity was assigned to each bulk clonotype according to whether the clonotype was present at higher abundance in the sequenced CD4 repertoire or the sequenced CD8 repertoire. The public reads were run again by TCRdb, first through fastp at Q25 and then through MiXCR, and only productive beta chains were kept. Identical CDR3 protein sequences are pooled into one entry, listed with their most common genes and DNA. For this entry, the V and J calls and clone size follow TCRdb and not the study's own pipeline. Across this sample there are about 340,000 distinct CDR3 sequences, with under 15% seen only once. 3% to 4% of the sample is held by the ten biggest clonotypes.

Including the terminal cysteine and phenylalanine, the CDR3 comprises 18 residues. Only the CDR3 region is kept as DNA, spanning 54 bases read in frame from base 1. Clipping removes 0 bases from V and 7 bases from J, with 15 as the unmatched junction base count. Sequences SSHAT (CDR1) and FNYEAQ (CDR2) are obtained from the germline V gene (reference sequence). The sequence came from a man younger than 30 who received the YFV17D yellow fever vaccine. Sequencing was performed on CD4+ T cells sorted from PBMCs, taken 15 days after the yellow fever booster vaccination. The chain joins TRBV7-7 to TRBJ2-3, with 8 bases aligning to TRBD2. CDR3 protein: CASSLAGLGRGGSNTQYF. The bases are TGTGCCAGCAGCTTAGCAGGCTTGGGCCGGGGGGGATCGAATACGCAGTATTTT. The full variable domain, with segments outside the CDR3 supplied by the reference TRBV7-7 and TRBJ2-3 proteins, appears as GAGVSQSPRYKVTKRGQDVTLRCDPISSHATLYWYQQALGQGPEFLTYFNYEAQPDKSGLPSDRFSAERPEGSISTLTIQRTEQRDSAMYRCASSLAGLGRGGSNTQYFGPGTRLTVL.